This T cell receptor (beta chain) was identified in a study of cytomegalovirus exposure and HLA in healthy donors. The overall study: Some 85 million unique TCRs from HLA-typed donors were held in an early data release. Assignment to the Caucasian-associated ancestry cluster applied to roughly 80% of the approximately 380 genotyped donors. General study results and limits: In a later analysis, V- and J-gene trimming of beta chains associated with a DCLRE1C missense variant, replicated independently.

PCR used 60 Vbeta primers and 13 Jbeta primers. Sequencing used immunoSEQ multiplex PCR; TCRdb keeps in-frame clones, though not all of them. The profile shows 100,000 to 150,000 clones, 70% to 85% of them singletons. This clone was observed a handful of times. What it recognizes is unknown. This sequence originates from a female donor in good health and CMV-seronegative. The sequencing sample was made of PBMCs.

CDR3 coding DNA: TGCGCCAGCAGCTTGACCGGGACGGGGGATGGCTACACCTTC. As protein: CASSLTGTGDGYTF. The genes are TRBV5-1 and TRBJ1-2; D possibly corresponds to TRBD1 (5 bases). Germline CDR1 is SGHRS and CDR2 is YFSETQ. Trimming removed 1 base from V and 6 bases from J, with 13 bases in between. This CDR3 spans 14 amino acids.